Shown below are 16 T cell receptor beta chains from a single sample sequenced in a study of blood T cells in healthy people across ages. For the second PCR, which ran for about 7 to 12 cycles, a sample-barcoded 5' primer and a J-beta primer mix were used. TCRdb passed the 5' RACE reads through MiXCR, listing each CDR3 protein once. The sample consists of just over 1 million distinct CDR3 sequences, roughly 45% of them appearing once. The sequenced sample consisted of blood. The receptors were gathered from a woman aged 60-75 years in good health.

V is TRBV19 and J is TRBJ1-2; D not certain. Germline V gives CDR1 LNHDA, CDR2 SQIVND (reference sequence). The CDR3 runs 14 residues. Trimming took 3 bases from V and 4 from J, leaving 12 bases between them. The CDR3 DNA reads TGTGCCAGTAGTATGCTGGGAGCCACCTATGGCTACACCTTC. Amino acid sequence: CASSMLGATYGYTF. Using reference TRBV19 and TRBJ1-2 for the parts outside the CDR3, the full variable domain is DGGITQSPKYLFRKEGQNVTLSCEQNLNHDAMYWYRQDPGQGLRLIYYSQIVNDFQKGDIAEGYSVSREKKESFPLTVTSAQKNPTAFYLCASSMLGATYGYTFGSGTRLTVV.

This clonotype was counted a few times. The J gene is TRBJ1-5, the V gene TRBV27; a possible D gene is TRBD1 (6 bases). V lost 3 bases and J lost 6, with 6 bases in between. Germline CDR1 reads MNHEY; CDR2 reads SMNVEV (reference sequence). CDR3 length equals 12 residues. CDR3 residues: CASSFRGQPQHF. In DNA, the CDR3 is TGTGCCAGCAGTTTCAGGGGTCAGCCCCAGCATTTT.

This chain links TRBV6-2 or TRBV6-3 with TRBJ2-5, with D unclear. The CDR3 contains 12 residues. Deletions cut 6 bases from V and 7 bases from J, with 12 bases between. The germline CDR1 and CDR2 sequences are MNHEY and SVGEGT. CDR3 protein: CASRALGATQYF. CDR3 bases: TGTGCCAGCAGAGCCCTCGGCGCGACCCAGTACTTC.

As regards this clonotype: A read error may explain this, as a much larger clone is one base away. This chain uses TRBV29-1 with TRBJ2-3, with TRBD1 matching over 7 bases. CDR1 is SQVTM, CDR2 ANQGSEA, per germline. CDR3 length equals 14 residues. The CDR3: CSARPGTVSRTRYF. CDR3 nucleotide sequence: TGCAGCGCAAGGCCCGGGACAGTTTCCCGTACGCGGTATTTT.

The sample holds one count of this clonotype. This chain joins TRBV6-5 and TRBJ2-1; D remains unclear. This CDR3 region has 13 residues. Looked up from germline, CDR1 is MNHEY and CDR2 is SVGAGI. The V end lost 1 base, the J end lost 9 bases, and 10 bases lay between the germline ends. As DNA, the CDR3 is TGTGCCAGCAGTTACTTTTTACCCGGTGAGCAGTTCTTC. Translation gives CASSYFLPGEQFF.

V is TRBV20-1 and J is TRBJ1-5, with D perhaps TRBD1 (6 bases). CDR1 DFQATT and CDR2 SNEGSKA come from the germline V gene (reference sequence). The ends were cut back, 6 bases at V and 4 bases at J, with 19 bases in the middle. The CDR3 totals 15 residues. CDR3 amino acids: CSARQMDSLNQPQHF. The CDR3 nucleotides are TGCAGTGCAAGACAAATGGACAGTCTTAATCAGCCCCAGCATTTT.

About this clonotype itself: A much larger clone differs from this one at a single base, so this may be a read error. V gene TRBV28 combines with J gene TRBJ2-7, with D possibly TRBD2 on 5 matching bases. The DNA end lines up better with TRBJ2-5; the J call may be wrong. This CDR3 spans 14 amino acids. Germline V gives CDR1 MDHEN, CDR2 SYDVKM. The CDR3 spells CASSVDGRGETQYF. DNA for the CDR3: TGTGCCAGCAGTGTGGACGGAAGAGGGGAGACCCAGTACTTC.

The chain couples TRBV5-1 to TRBJ2-7, with 7 bases lining up with TRBD2. The CDR3 extends over 16 amino acids. V shed 1 base and J 7 bases; nucleotides not matched to a gene: 14. The germline V gene has CDR1 SGHRS and CDR2 YFSETQ. The CDR3: CASSLPRRAGSNEQYF. The CDR3 DNA sequence: TGCGCCAGCAGCTTGCCCCGACGAGCGGGAAGCAATGAGCAGTACTTC.

The chain uses TRBV5-1 and TRBJ1-4; possible D gene TRBD1, 5 bases. Per the germline V gene, CDR1 is SGHRS and CDR2 is YFSETQ. The CDR3 is 13 amino acids. Deletions cut 4 bases from V and 8 bases from J, with 12 bases between. The CDR3 sequence is CASSEGAREKLFF. CDR3 coding DNA: TGCGCCAGCAGCGAAGGGGCTCGGGAAAAACTGTTTTTT.

J is TRBJ1-1 and V is TRBV7-6; D may be TRBD1 (5 bases). Germline loops: CDR1 SGHVS, CDR2 FNYEAQ. Trimming shortened V by 2 bases and J by 5 bases, and 12 bases separated the two germline ends. The CDR3 covers 14 residues. CDR3 in amino acids: CASSLSGWGTEAFF. DNA for the CDR3: TGTGCCAGCAGCTTATCAGGGTGGGGGACTGAAGCTTTCTTT.

This clonotype has a handful of counts. This chain uses TRBV27 with TRBJ2-3; the D is unclear. In germline, CDR1 is MNHEY, CDR2 SMNVEV (reference sequence). This CDR3 comprises 16 residues. With 0 bases removed from V and 2 bases from J, the gap between germline ends came to 12 bases. The CDR3 DNA reads as TGTGCCAGCAGTTTATCGAAGGTTTGGGTCACAGATACGCAGTATTTT. Translating it yields CASSLSKVWVTDTQYF.

V gene TRBV6-5 combines with J gene TRBJ2-1; the match to TRBD2 covers 13 bases. Germline V lookup: CDR1 MNHEY, CDR2 SVGAGI. The length of the CDR3 is 16 residues. J lost 5 bases, V lost 3 bases, and 4 bases had no gene match. CDR3 sequence (DNA): TGTGCCAGCAGTTATTGGACTAGCGGGAGTAACAATGAGCAGTTCTTC. As protein: CASSYWTSGSNNEQFF.

This clonotype was picked up a small number of times. The chain uses TRBV2 and TRBJ1-2; D not certain. The ends were cut back, 1 base at V and 4 bases at J, with 19 bases in the middle. The length of the CDR3 is 17 residues. Germline V lookup: CDR1 SNHLY, CDR2 FYNNEI. The CDR3 DNA follows: TGTGCCAGCAGTGAAGTCCGAGACCAGATGTATAGCTATGGCTACACCTTC. This translates into CASSEVRDQMYSYGYTF.

This clonotype was seen a few times. V is TRBV3-1 and J is TRBJ2-1; 10 bases fit TRBD2. Germline V gene data show CDR1 as LGHDT and CDR2 as YNNKEL (reference sequence). This CDR3 is built from 21 residues. J gave up 2 bases and V 4 bases, and 20 bases lay outside the gene matches. The CDR3 nucleotides are TGTGCCAGCAGCCCCATTTTAGGAGCGGGAGGGACTGGGGGGACCTACAATGAGCAGTTCTTC. Translating it yields CASSPILGAGGTGGTYNEQFF.

This clonotype appeared many times. The rearrangement joins TRBV6-6 to TRBJ2-5; unclear D gene. The V and J ends lost 2 bases and 0 bases respectively, with 7 bases between them. CDR1 MNHNY and CDR2 SVGAGI come from the germline V gene (reference sequence). This CDR3 is 14 amino acids long. This CDR3 reads CASSYGRYQETQYF. In DNA, the CDR3 is TGTGCCAGCAGTTACGGGCGGTACCAAGAGACCCAGTACTTC.

V usage is TRBV4-1 and J usage is TRBJ2-5; no clear D. CDR1 MGHRA and CDR2 YSYEKL come from the germline V gene. The CDR3 has 19 amino acids. V shed 2 bases and J shed 3 bases, with 25 bases lying between them. The CDR3 sequence is CASSQLQLPPTTRKETQYF. For the CDR3, the DNA is TGCGCCAGCAGCCAACTCCAACTCCCCCCGACAACCCGAAAAGAGACCCAGTACTTC.